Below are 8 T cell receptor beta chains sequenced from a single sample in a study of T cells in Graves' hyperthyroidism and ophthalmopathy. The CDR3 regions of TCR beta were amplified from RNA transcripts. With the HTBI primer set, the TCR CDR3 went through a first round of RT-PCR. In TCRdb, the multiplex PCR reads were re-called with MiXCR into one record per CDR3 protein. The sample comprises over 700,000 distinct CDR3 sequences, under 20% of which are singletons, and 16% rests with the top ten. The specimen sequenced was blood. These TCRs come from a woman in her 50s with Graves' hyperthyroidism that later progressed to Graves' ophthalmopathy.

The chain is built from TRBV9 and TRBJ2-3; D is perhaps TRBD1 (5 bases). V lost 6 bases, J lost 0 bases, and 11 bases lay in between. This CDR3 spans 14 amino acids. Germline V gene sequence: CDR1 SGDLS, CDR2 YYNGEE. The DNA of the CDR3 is TGTGCCAGCACCATAGGGGCTAGCACAGATACGCAGTATTTT. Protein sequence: CASTIGASTDTQYF.

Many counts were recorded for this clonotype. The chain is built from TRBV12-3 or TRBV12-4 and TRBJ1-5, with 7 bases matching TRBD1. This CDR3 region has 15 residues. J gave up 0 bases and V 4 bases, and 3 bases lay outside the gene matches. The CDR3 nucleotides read TGTGCCAGCAGTTCCAGGGACAGTAGCAATCAGCCCCAGCATTTT. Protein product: CASSSRDSSNQPQHF.

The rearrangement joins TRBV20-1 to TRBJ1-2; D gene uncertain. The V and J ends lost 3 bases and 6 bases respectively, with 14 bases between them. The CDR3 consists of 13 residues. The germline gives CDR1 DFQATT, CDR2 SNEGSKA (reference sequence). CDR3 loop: CSASVGASHGYTF. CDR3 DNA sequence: TGCAGTGCTAGCGTGGGAGCTAGCCATGGCTACACCTTC.

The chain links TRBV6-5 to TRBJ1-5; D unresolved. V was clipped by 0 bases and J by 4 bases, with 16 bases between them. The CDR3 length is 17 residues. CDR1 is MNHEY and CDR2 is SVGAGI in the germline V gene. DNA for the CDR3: TGTGCCAGCAGTTACTCGGCCGGGCCACTAAAGAATCAGCCCCAGCATTTT. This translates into CASSYSAGPLKNQPQHF.

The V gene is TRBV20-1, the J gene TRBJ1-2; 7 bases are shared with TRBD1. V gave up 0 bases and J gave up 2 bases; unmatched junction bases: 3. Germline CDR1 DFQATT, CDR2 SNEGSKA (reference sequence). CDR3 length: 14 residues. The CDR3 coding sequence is TGCAGTGCTAGAGATTGGGACAGCAACTATGGCTACACCTTC. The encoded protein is CSARDWDSNYGYTF.

CDR3: CASSDGGGGAVSVNEQFF. CDR3 DNA sequence: TGTGCCAGCAGTGATGGTGGCGGGGGGGCCGTTTCGGTAAATGAGCAGTTCTTC. The chain employs TRBV2 and TRBJ2-1; the match to TRBD2 covers 9 bases. Per germline, CDR1 SNHLY and CDR2 FYNNEI. The length of the CDR3 is 18 residues. The trim removed 3 bases at V and 7 bases at J, leaving 16 bases unmatched. The whole variable domain, filled in from reference TRBV2 and TRBJ2-1, reads EPEVTQTPSHQVTQMGQEVILRCVPISNHLYFYWYRQILGQKVEFLVSFYNNEISEKSEIFDDQFSVERPDGSNFTLKIRSTKLEDSAMYFCASSDGGGGAVSVNEQFFGPGTRLTVL.

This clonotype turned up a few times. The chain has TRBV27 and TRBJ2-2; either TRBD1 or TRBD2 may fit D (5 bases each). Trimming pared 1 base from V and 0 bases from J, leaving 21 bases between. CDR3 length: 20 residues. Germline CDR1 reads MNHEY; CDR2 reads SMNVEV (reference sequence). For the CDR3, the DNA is TGTGCCAGCAGTTTATATAGTACGGGGCTGGTTCGTGCGAACACCGGGGAGCTGTTTTTT. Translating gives CASSLYSTGLVRANTGELFF.

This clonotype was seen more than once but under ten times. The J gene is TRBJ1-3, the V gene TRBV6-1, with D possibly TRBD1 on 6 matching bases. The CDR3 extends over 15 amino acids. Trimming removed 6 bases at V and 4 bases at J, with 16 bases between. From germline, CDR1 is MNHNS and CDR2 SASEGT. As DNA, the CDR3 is TGTGCCAGCAGGGGGGCAGGCACCCCGGGAAACACCATATATTTT. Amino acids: CASRGAGTPGNTIYF.